Below are 2 T cell receptor beta chains sequenced from a single sample in a study of cytomegalovirus exposure and HLA in healthy donors (dated by TCRdb to the late 2010s). The receptor library was made with the immunoSEQ multiplex PCR assay. Held by TCRdb, this immuneACCESS table contains in-frame sequences only and omits some clones. Under half of the omission traces to an unresolved V gene where checked; the cause of the rest is unknown. In all, the sample holds 45,000 to 65,000 clones, and about 93% of those were seen once. Jointly, the top ten make up just over 3% of the sample. What was sequenced was PBMCs. Receptors were obtained from a man aged 18 to 35 in good health and CMV-seronegative.

The chain has TRBV2 and TRBJ2-2; 9 nucleotides align to TRBD2. The V and J ends lost 7 bases and 6 bases, in that order; junction bases with no gene match: 6. The CDR3 consists of 14 residues. CDR1 is SNHLY and CDR2 is FYNNEI in the germline V gene. DNA of the CDR3: TGTGCCAGCAAAGGCGGGAGGGAGGCCGGGGAGCTGTTTTTT. Residues: CASKGGREAGELFF.

The genes are TRBV18 and TRBJ2-1; 7 positions match TRBD2. Germline lookup yields CDR1 KGHSH and CDR2 LQKENI. V was pared by 3 bases and J by 7 bases, with 6 bases of the junction left unmatched. This CDR3 comprises 14 residues. CDR3 in DNA: TGTGCCAGCTCACCTGAGGGACTAAGTAATGAGCAGTTCTTC. This gives the protein CASSPEGLSNEQFF.